The rows below give T cell receptor beta chains drawn from one sample of a study of CD8 T cells in Susac syndrome. TCRdb itself ran the immunoSEQ multiplex PCR reads through MiXCR, one entry per CDR3 protein. Of about 300,000 distinct CDR3 sequences in the sample, under 95% were seen once. Sequencing was done on a sample of CD4+ T cells from PBMCs. These receptors all stem from a human donor with multiple sclerosis. The CDR3 runs from the conserved cysteine through the conserved F or W. Fields, in order: V gene, clone size, D gene, J gene, CDR3 protein, CDR3 DNA. A D gene is named only where the DNA matches it firmly. Clone size is stated in some rows and not others, as once, few, many or a class when expanded.

v_gene: TRBV10-3; abundance: NA; d_gene: NA; j_gene: TRBJ2-3; CDR3aa: CAIGNPHPDTQYF; CDR3nt: TGTGCCATCGGTAACCCCCACCCAGATACGCAGTATTTT
v_gene: TRBV12-3/TRBV12-4; abundance: NA; d_gene: NA; j_gene: TRBJ1-1; CDR3aa: CASSSPLTMNTEAFF; CDR3nt: TGTGCCAGCAGTTCACCTTTGACTATGAACACTGAAGCTTTCTTT
v_gene: TRBV27; abundance: NA; d_gene: NA; j_gene: TRBJ2-4; CDR3aa: CASSPRDGFSLAKNIQYF; CDR3nt: TGTGCCAGCAGCCCTCGGGATGGATTCTCCTTAGCCAAAAACATTCAGTACTTC
v_gene: TRBV7-9; abundance: few; d_gene: NA; j_gene: TRBJ2-1; CDR3aa: CASSPGREQFF; CDR3nt: TGTGCCAGCAGCCCTGGCCGTGAGCAGTTCTTC
v_gene: TRBV29-1; abundance: NA; d_gene: NA; j_gene: TRBJ2-5; CDR3aa: CSVEVLRETQYF; CDR3nt: TGCAGCGTTGAGGTACTACGGGAGACCCAGTACTTC
v_gene: TRBV29-1; abundance: NA; d_gene: NA; j_gene: TRBJ1-2; CDR3aa: CSSGSQGGDGYTF; CDR3nt: TGCAGCTCAGGGTCCCAAGGAGGGGATGGCTACACCTTC
v_gene: TRBV2; abundance: once; d_gene: TRBD1; j_gene: TRBJ1-1; CDR3aa: CASSRPGTGKNTEAFF; CDR3nt: TGTGCCAGCAGTCGTCCCGGGACAGGGAAAAACACTGAAGCTTTCTTT
v_gene: TRBV9; abundance: NA; d_gene: TRBD2; j_gene: TRBJ2-4; CDR3aa: CASGRAGEGKNIQYF; CDR3nt: TGTGCCAGCGGCCGAGCGGGGGAGGGCAAAAACATTCAGTACTTC
v_gene: TRBV6-1; abundance: NA; d_gene: NA; j_gene: TRBJ2-1; CDR3aa: CATSVNLADDSYNEQFF; CDR3nt: TGTGCCACCTCTGTTAATTTAGCGGATGACTCCTACAATGAGCAGTTCTTC
v_gene: TRBV7-3; abundance: NA; d_gene: NA; j_gene: TRBJ1-1; CDR3aa: CASSLEPTTEAFF; CDR3nt: TGTGCCAGCAGCTTAGAACCGACCACTGAAGCTTTCTTT
v_gene: TRBV10-3; abundance: NA; d_gene: TRBD1; j_gene: TRBJ2-7; CDR3aa: CAITEGQGTGYEQYF; CDR3nt: TGTGCCATCACCGAGGGACAGGGGACGGGCTACGAGCAGTACTTC
v_gene: TRBV3-1; abundance: NA; d_gene: TRBD1; j_gene: TRBJ2-7; CDR3aa: CASSQEPGTGVYEQYF; CDR3nt: TGTGCCAGCAGCCAAGAACCCGGGACAGGCGTCTACGAGCAGTACTTC
v_gene: TRBV2; abundance: NA; d_gene: TRBD1; j_gene: TRBJ1-2; CDR3aa: CASRTTGGDGYTF; CDR3nt: TGTGCCAGCAGAACCACAGGGGGCGATGGCTACACCTTC
v_gene: TRBV4-2; abundance: NA; d_gene: NA; j_gene: TRBJ1-2; CDR3aa: CASSQMDNGYTF; CDR3nt: TGTGCCAGCAGCCAAATGGACAATGGCTACACCTTC
v_gene: TRBV24-1; abundance: NA; d_gene: NA; j_gene: TRBJ1-5; CDR3aa: CATSAQGSNQPQHF; CDR3nt: TGTGCCACCAGTGCTCAGGGTAGCAATCAGCCCCAGCATTTT
v_gene: TRBV5-1; abundance: NA; d_gene: NA; j_gene: TRBJ2-3; CDR3aa: CASSALEGDTQYF; CDR3nt: TGCGCCAGCAGCGCCCTGGAGGGAGATACGCAGTATTTT
v_gene: TRBV7-9; abundance: NA; d_gene: TRBD1; j_gene: TRBJ2-7; CDR3aa: CASSFGQGHPWYF; CDR3nt: TGTGCCAGCAGCTTCGGACAGGGGCACCCTTGGTACTTC
v_gene: TRBV5-1; abundance: NA; d_gene: TRBD2; j_gene: TRBJ2-2; CDR3aa: CASSLALAGDTGELFF; CDR3nt: TGCGCCAGCAGCTTGGCCCTAGCGGGGGACACCGGGGAGCTGTTTTTT
v_gene: TRBV7-2; abundance: NA; d_gene: NA; j_gene: TRBJ2-2; CDR3aa: CASSLVPGTEGTGELFF; CDR3nt: TGTGCCAGCAGCTTAGTGCCCGGGACTGAAGGGACCGGGGAGCTGTTTTTT
v_gene: TRBV7-8; abundance: NA; d_gene: TRBD1; j_gene: TRBJ2-1; CDR3aa: CASRRQGSSSYNEQFF; CDR3nt: TGTGCCAGCAGGAGACAGGGTTCGAGCTCCTACAATGAGCAGTTCTTC
v_gene: TRBV30; abundance: NA; d_gene: NA; j_gene: TRBJ2-7; CDR3aa: CAWSYHYEQYF; CDR3nt: TGTGCCTGGAGTTACCACTACGAGCAGTACTTC
v_gene: TRBV7-9; abundance: NA; d_gene: NA; j_gene: TRBJ2-3; CDR3aa: CASSQGSYDPTSTDTQYF; CDR3nt: TGTGCCAGCAGCCAGGGGTCGTACGATCCTACTAGCACAGATACGCAGTATTTT
v_gene: TRBV7-9; abundance: NA; d_gene: NA; j_gene: TRBJ1-2; CDR3aa: CASSWGVHGYTF; CDR3nt: TGTGCCAGCAGCTGGGGCGTCCATGGCTACACCTTC
v_gene: TRBV12-3/TRBV12-4; abundance: NA; d_gene: NA; j_gene: TRBJ2-1; CDR3aa: CASSLGSGGEQFF; CDR3nt: TGTGCCAGCAGCCTGGGGAGTGGCGGCGAGCAGTTCTTC
v_gene: TRBV3-1; abundance: NA; d_gene: NA; j_gene: TRBJ1-1; CDR3aa: CASSPFLTGNTEAFF; CDR3nt: TGTGCCAGCAGCCCGTTTTTAACAGGGAACACTGAAGCTTTCTTT
v_gene: TRBV20-1; abundance: NA; d_gene: NA; j_gene: TRBJ2-6; CDR3aa: CSASLSSTRGANVLTF; CDR3nt: TGCAGTGCTAGTTTGAGCTCAACGCGCGGGGCCAACGTCCTGACTTTC
v_gene: TRBV29-1; abundance: NA; d_gene: NA; j_gene: TRBJ1-2; CDR3aa: CSDQGQTYGYTF; CDR3nt: TGCAGCGACCAAGGACAGACCTATGGCTACACCTTC
v_gene: TRBV12-3/TRBV12-4; abundance: NA; d_gene: NA; j_gene: TRBJ1-3; CDR3aa: CASSLGLISTVSSGNTIYF; CDR3nt: TGTGCCAGCAGTTTGGGACTGATCTCGACAGTTTCCTCTGGAAACACCATATATTTT
v_gene: TRBV21-1; abundance: NA; d_gene: NA; j_gene: TRBJ2-7; CDR3aa: CASTQRPPDSYSNYEQYF; CDR3nt: TGTGCCAGCACCCAAAGACCCCCCGACAGCTACAGTAACTACGAGCAGTACTTC
v_gene: TRBV11-2; abundance: once; d_gene: NA; j_gene: TRBJ2-5; CDR3aa: CASSPLTGTEETQYF; CDR3nt: TGTGCCAGCAGCCCTCTCACGGGGACCGAAGAGACCCAGTACTTC
v_gene: TRBV27; abundance: NA; d_gene: TRBD2; j_gene: TRBJ2-1; CDR3aa: CASGVRGADEQFF; CDR3nt: TGTGCCAGCGGGGTGCGGGGGGCGGATGAGCAGTTCTTC
v_gene: TRBV20-1; abundance: NA; d_gene: NA; j_gene: TRBJ2-3; CDR3aa: CSAPRGEGPDTQYF; CDR3nt: TGCAGTGCTCCCCGGGGCGAAGGCCCAGATACGCAGTATTTT
v_gene: TRBV28; abundance: once; d_gene: TRBD1; j_gene: TRBJ1-1; CDR3aa: CASSGTGALRGTEAFF; CDR3nt: TGTGCCAGCTCCGGGACAGGGGCCTTAAGGGGCACTGAAGCTTTCTTT
v_gene: TRBV5-1; abundance: NA; d_gene: TRBD2; j_gene: TRBJ2-5; CDR3aa: CASSFSGTTQETQYF; CDR3nt: TGCGCCAGCAGCTTTAGCGGGACCACTCAAGAGACCCAGTACTTC
v_gene: TRBV18; abundance: NA; d_gene: TRBD1; j_gene: TRBJ1-2; CDR3aa: CASSQGQRPGYTF; CDR3nt: TGTGCCAGCTCACAGGGACAGCGTCCTGGCTACACCTTC
v_gene: TRBV2; abundance: NA; d_gene: NA; j_gene: TRBJ1-4; CDR3aa: CASKGGRAGEKLFF; CDR3nt: TGTGCCTCCAAAGGCGGCAGGGCGGGTGAAAAACTGTTTTTT
v_gene: TRBV6-5; abundance: NA; d_gene: NA; j_gene: TRBJ1-1; CDR3aa: CASSHGQRVSRGTEAFF; CDR3nt: TGTGCCAGCAGTCACGGACAGAGGGTTTCTCGGGGCACTGAAGCTTTCTTT
v_gene: TRBV18; abundance: few; d_gene: TRBD1; j_gene: TRBJ2-5; CDR3aa: CASSTGQGETQYF; CDR3nt: TGTGCCAGCTCAACGGGACAGGGGGAGACCCAGTACTTC